Below, one T cell receptor (beta chain) is given with its context. The target antigen is unknown. The treatment: oral pan-JAK inhibitor, 5-10 mg twice daily. Extraction of RNA preceded its reverse transcription into cDNA, which served as the sequencing template. The assay was immunoSEQ multiplex PCR, and TCRdb's table has in-frame clones only and misses some. Of 150,000 to 200,000 clones in the sample, roughly 60% were seen once. The source of the sample is a study of CD8+ T cells in alopecia areata. Study in general: Treated patients were given oral tofacitinib, which was dosed at 5 to 10 mg twice daily.

Per germline, CDR1 SGHTA and CDR2 FQGNSA. The CDR3 contains 15 residues. With 1 base clipped from V and 1 base from J, the junction kept 0 bases outside the gene matches. Broader study findings: Lesional scalp displayed greater clonality than normal scalp, most notably in alopecia totalis/universalis. Treatment with tofacitinib significantly lowered scalp clonality and reduced expanded CD8+ clones among the top 100. Scalp and blood retained many expanded lesional clones during tofacitinib.

The receptor was derived from a human donor with alopecia areata. The chain combines TRBV7-2 with TRBJ2-3, with 9 bases that match TRBD2. This specimen consisted of CD4+ T cells sorted from blood, obtained at week 24, from a patient treated with tofacitinib. Written as DNA, the CDR3 is TGTGCCAGCAGCTTAGGGACTAGCGGCACAGATACGCAGTATTTT. This sequence encodes CASSLGTSGTDTQYF.